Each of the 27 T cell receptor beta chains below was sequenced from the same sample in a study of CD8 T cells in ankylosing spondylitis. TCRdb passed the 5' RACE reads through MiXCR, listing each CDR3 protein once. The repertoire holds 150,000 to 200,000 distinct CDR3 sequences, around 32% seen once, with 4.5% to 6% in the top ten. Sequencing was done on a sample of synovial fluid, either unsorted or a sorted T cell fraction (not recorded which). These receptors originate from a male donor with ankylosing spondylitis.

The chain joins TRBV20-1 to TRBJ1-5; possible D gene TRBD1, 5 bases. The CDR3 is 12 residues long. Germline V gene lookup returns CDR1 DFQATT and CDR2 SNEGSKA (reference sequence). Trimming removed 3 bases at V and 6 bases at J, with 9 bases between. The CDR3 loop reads CSASPGFQPQHF. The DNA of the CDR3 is TGCAGTGCTAGCCCAGGGTTTCAGCCCCAGCATTTT.

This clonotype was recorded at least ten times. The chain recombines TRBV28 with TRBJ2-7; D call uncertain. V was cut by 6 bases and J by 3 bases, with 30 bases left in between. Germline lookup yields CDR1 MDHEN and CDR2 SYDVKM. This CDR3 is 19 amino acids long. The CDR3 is CASSLTITAGPFTSYEQYF. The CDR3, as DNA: TGTGCCAGCAGCTTAACGATTACAGCCGGGCCCTTCACGAGCTACGAGCAGTACTTC.

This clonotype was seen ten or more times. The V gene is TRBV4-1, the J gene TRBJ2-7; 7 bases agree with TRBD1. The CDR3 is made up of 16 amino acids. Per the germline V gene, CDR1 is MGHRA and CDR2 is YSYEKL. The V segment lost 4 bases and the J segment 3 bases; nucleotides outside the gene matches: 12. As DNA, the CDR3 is TGCGCCAGCAGCCCCGTCCCCGGGACAGACTACTACGAGCAGTACTTC. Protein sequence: CASSPVPGTDYYEQYF.

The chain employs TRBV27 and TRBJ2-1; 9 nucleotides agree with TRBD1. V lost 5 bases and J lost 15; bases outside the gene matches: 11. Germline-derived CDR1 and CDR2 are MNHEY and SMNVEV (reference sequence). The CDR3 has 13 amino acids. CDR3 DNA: TGTGCCAGCAGTCTCCCGGGACAGGGCAGCATGTTCTTC. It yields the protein CASSLPGQGSMFF.

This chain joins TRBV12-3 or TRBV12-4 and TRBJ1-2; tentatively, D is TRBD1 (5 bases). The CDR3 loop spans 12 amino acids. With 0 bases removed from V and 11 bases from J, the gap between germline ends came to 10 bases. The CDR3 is CASSLALWGYTF. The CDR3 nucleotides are TGTGCCAGCAGTTTAGCGTTGTGGGGGTACACCTTC.

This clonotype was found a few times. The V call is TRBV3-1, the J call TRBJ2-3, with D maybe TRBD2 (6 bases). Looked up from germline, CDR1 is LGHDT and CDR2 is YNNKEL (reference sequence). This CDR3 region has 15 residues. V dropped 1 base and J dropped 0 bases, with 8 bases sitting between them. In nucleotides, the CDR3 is TGTGCCAGCAGCCAAGTACGGGGGAGCACAGATACGCAGTATTTT. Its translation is CASSQVRGSTDTQYF.

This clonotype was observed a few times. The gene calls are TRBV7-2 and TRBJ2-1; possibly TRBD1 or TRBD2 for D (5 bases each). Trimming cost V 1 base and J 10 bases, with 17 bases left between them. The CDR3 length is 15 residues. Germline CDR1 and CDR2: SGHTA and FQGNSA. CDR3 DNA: TGTGCCAGCAGCTTAGGTGGGGGTGGAGGAAGCGAGCAGTTCTTC. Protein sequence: CASSLGGGGGSEQFF.

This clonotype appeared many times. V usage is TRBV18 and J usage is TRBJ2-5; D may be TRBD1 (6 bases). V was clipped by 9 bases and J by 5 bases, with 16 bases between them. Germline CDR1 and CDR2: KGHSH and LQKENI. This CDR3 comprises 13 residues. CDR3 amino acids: CASGQTGGETQYF. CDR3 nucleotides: TGTGCCAGTGGACAGACCGGCGGGGAGACCCAGTACTTC.

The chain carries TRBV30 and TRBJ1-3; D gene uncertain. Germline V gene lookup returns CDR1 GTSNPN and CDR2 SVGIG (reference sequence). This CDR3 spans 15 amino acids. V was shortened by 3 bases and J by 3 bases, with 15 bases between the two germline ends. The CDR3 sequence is CAWSPRGGFGNTIYF. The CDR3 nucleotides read TGTGCCTGGAGCCCAAGAGGAGGGTTTGGAAACACCATATATTTT.

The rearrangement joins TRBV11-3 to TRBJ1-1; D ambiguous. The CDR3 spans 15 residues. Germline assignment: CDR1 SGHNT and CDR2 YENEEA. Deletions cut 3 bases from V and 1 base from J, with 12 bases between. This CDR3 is CASSLGLGKNTEAFF. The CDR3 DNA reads TGTGCCAGCAGCTTGGGCCTGGGTAAGAACACTGAAGCTTTCTTT.

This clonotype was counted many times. DNA for the CDR3: TGTGCCAGACCGACTAGCGGGAGAGAAAAGTACTTC. This translates into CARPTSGREKYF. The chain links TRBV4-2 to TRBJ2-7; TRBD2 matches at 12 bases. CDR1 and CDR2 from the germline V gene are LGHNA and YNFKEQ. J was trimmed by 11 bases and V by 9 bases; bases with no gene match: 8. The CDR3 runs 12 residues.

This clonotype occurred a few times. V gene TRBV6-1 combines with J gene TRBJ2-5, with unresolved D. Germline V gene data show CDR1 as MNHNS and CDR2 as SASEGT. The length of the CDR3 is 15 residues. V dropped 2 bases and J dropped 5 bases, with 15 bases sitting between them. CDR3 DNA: TGTGCCAGCAGTGAATCCACGCCGCGGAGCGAGACCCAGTACTTC. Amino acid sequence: CASSESTPRSETQYF.

The CDR3 nucleotides read TGTGCCAGCAGCGTGGGGCTAGCGACGGAGACCCAGTACTTC. The encoded protein is CASSVGLATETQYF. This chain uses TRBV9 with TRBJ2-5, with D perhaps TRBD2 (6 bases). V lost 2 bases, J lost 5 bases, and 13 bases lay in between. CDR3 length: 14 amino acids. Looked up from germline, CDR1 is SGDLS and CDR2 is YYNGEE.

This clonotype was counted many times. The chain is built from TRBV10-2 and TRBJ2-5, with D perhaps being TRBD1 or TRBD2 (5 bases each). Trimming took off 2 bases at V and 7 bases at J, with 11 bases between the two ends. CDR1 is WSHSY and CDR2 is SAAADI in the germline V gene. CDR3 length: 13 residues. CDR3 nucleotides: TGCGCCAGCAGTGAGAGGGCTGGGGGGACCCAGTACTTC. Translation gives CASSERAGGTQYF.

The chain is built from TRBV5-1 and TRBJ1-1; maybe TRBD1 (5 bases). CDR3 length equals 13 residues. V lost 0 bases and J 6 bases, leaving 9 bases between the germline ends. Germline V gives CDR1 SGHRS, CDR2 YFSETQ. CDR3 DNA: TGCGCCAGCAGCTTGGCGGGCAGGGCTGAAGCTTTCTTT. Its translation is CASSLAGRAEAFF.

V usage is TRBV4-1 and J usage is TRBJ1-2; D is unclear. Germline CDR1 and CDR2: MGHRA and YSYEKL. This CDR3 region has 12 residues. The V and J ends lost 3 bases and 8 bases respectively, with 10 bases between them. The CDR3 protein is CASSHTRSGYTF. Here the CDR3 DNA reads TGCGCCAGCAGCCATACTCGTAGCGGCTACACCTTC.

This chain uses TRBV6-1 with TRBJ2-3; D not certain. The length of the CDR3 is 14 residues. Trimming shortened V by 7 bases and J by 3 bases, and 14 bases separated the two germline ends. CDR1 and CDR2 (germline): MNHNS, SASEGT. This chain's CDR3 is CASTPRWGTDTQYF. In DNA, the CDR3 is TGTGCCAGCACCCCCCGGTGGGGAACAGATACGCAGTATTTT.

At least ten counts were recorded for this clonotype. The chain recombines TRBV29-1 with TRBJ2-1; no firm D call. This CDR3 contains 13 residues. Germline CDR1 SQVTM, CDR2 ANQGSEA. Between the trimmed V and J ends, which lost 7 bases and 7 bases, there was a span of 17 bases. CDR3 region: CSGKSSGWNEQFF. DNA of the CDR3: TGCAGCGGAAAGTCATCCGGGTGGAATGAGCAGTTCTTC.

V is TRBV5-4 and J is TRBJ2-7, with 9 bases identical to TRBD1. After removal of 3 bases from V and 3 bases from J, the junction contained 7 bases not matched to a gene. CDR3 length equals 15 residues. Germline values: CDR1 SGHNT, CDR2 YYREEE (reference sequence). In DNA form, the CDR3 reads TGTGCCAGCAGCTCAGGGACAGGGCTTGACTACGAGCAGTACTTC. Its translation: CASSSGTGLDYEQYF.

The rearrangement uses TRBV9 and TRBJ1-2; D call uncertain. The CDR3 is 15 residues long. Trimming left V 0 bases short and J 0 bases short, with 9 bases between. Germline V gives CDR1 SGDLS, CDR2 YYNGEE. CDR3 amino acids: CASSVGAFANYGYTF. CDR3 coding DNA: TGTGCCAGCAGCGTAGGGGCATTCGCTAACTATGGCTACACCTTC.

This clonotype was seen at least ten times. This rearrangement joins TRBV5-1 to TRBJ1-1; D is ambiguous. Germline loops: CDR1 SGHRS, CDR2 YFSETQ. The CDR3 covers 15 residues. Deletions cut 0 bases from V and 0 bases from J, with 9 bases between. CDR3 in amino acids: CASSLVSLLNTEAFF. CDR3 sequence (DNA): TGCGCCAGCAGCTTGGTTAGCCTCTTGAACACTGAAGCTTTCTTT.

The CDR3 DNA reads as TGTGCCACCCGTGGGGGGGGCCTGAACACTGAAGCTTTCTTT. Protein: CATRGGGLNTEAFF. This chain uses TRBV27 with TRBJ1-1, with D possibly being TRBD1 (6 bases). V was shortened by 10 bases and J by 0 bases, with 15 bases between the two germline ends. From germline, CDR1 is MNHEY and CDR2 SMNVEV (reference sequence). The CDR3 spans 14 residues.

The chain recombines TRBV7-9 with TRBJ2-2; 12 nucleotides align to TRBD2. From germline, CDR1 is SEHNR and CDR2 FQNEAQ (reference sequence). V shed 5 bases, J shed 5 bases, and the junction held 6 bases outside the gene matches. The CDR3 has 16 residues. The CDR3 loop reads CASSRSSGRETGELFF. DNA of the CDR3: TGTGCCAGCAGCCGCTCTAGCGGGAGGGAGACCGGGGAGCTGTTTTTT.

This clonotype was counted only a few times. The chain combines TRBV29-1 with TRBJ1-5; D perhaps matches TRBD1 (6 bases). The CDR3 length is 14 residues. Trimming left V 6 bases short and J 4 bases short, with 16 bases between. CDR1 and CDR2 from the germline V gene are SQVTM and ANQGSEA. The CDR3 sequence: CSVQGMEKNQPQHF. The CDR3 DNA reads TGCAGCGTACAGGGTATGGAAAAAAATCAGCCCCAGCATTTT.

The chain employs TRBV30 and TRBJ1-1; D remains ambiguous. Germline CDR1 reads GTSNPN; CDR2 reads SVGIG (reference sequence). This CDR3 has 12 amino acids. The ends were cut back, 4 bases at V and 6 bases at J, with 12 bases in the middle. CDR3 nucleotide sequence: TGTGCCTGGACTCCCATGGCGTCTGAAGCTTTCTTT. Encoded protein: CAWTPMASEAFF.

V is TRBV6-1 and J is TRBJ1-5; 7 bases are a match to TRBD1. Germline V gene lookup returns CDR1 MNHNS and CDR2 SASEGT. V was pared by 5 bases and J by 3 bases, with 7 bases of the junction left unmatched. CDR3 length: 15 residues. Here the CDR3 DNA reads TGTGCCAGCAGTCCGGACAGGAGGGACAATCAGCCCCAGCATTTT. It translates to CASSPDRRDNQPQHF.

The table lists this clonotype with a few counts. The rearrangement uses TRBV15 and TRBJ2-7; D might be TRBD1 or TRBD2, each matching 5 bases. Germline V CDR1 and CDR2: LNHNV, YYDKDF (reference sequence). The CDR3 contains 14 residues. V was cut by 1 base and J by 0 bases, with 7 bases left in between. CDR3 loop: CATSRGGISYEQYF. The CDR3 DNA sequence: TGTGCCACCAGCAGAGGGGGGATCTCCTACGAGCAGTACTTC.